These T cell receptor beta chains were read from a single sample in a study of cytomegalovirus exposure and HLA in healthy donors. The data were produced by immunoSEQ multiplex PCR, yet TCRdb's version contains in-frame clones alone and is incomplete. Of roughly 140,000 clones listed, 82% are singletons. Input material: PBMCs. These receptors came from a male donor in good health and CMV-seronegative. Each CDR3 is given with its conserved first and last residue. Each record gives: clone size, V gene, J gene, D gene, CDR3 protein, CDR3 DNA. The D gene is left open where the match is weak. Clone sizes are given selectively: once, few, many, or a class where the clone is expanded.

clone size: few
V gene: TRBV30
J gene: TRBJ1-1
D gene: .
CDR3 protein: CAWSSETEIMNTEAFF
CDR3 DNA: TGTGCCTGGAGTTCTGAAACAGAAATTATGAACACTGAAGCTTTCTTT

clone size: .
V gene: TRBV29-1
J gene: TRBJ1-2
D gene: .
CDR3 protein: CSAGHDGYTF
CDR3 DNA: TGCAGCGCCGGACATGACGGCTACACCTTC

clone size: .
V gene: TRBV27
J gene: TRBJ2-7
D gene: .
CDR3 protein: CASRWGLSSYEQYF
CDR3 DNA: TGTGCCAGCCGCTGGGGACTCAGCTCCTACGAGCAGTACTTC

clone size: .
V gene: TRBV9
J gene: TRBJ2-7
D gene: .
CDR3 protein: CASSLTSRGRVSEQYF
CDR3 DNA: TGTGCCAGCAGCCTAACCTCTCGGGGTAGGGTCAGCGAGCAGTACTTC

clone size: .
V gene: TRBV6-6
J gene: TRBJ1-1
D gene: .
CDR3 protein: CASSYPRLSTEAFF
CDR3 DNA: TGTGCCAGCAGTTACCCTCGACTGAGCACTGAAGCTTTCTTT

clone size: .
V gene: TRBV7-9
J gene: TRBJ2-7
D gene: TRBD1
CDR3 protein: CASSTTSTGPAYEQYF
CDR3 DNA: TGTGCCAGCAGCACCACCTCGACAGGGCCCGCCTACGAGCAGTACTTC

clone size: few
V gene: TRBV4-1
J gene: TRBJ1-1
D gene: .
CDR3 protein: CASSQWRDTEAFF
CDR3 DNA: TGCGCCAGCAGTCAATGGAGGGATACTGAAGCTTTCTTT

clone size: .
V gene: TRBV5-7
J gene: TRBJ1-1
D gene: .
CDR3 protein: CASSLDGVNTEAFF
CDR3 DNA: TGTGCCAGCAGCTTGGACGGTGTGAACACTGAAGCTTTCTTT

clone size: .
V gene: TRBV7-2
J gene: TRBJ2-1
D gene: .
CDR3 protein: CASSPPGNIYNEQFF
CDR3 DNA: TGTGCCAGCAGCCCCCCGGGGAATATTTACAATGAGCAGTTCTTC

clone size: .
V gene: TRBV19
J gene: TRBJ2-7
D gene: TRBD2
CDR3 protein: CASSLTMGGNYEQYF
CDR3 DNA: TGTGCCAGTAGCCTCACTATGGGAGGGAACTACGAGCAGTACTTC

clone size: .
V gene: TRBV7-2
J gene: TRBJ2-2
D gene: TRBD2
CDR3 protein: CASSPSGTNTGELFF
CDR3 DNA: TGTGCCAGCAGCCCTAGCGGGACAAACACCGGGGAGCTGTTTTTT

clone size: .
V gene: TRBV7-3
J gene: TRBJ2-1
D gene: TRBD2
CDR3 protein: CASRVTSGSYEQFF
CDR3 DNA: TGTGCCAGCAGAGTGACTAGCGGGAGTTATGAGCAGTTCTTC

clone size: few
V gene: TRBV30
J gene: TRBJ2-1
D gene: .
CDR3 protein: CAWRDSWNYNEQFF
CDR3 DNA: TGTGCCTGGAGAGACAGCTGGAACTACAATGAGCAGTTCTTC

clone size: few
V gene: TRBV18
J gene: TRBJ2-1
D gene: .
CDR3 protein: CASSPAVSYNEQFF
CDR3 DNA: TGTGCCAGCTCACCAGCAGTCTCCTACAATGAGCAGTTCTTC

clone size: once
V gene: TRBV7-9
J gene: TRBJ2-3
D gene: TRBD1
CDR3 protein: CASSLVEGQPTDTQYF
CDR3 DNA: TGTGCCAGCAGCTTAGTAGAGGGACAGCCCACAGATACGCAGTATTTT

clone size: .
V gene: TRBV6-5
J gene: TRBJ2-7
D gene: TRBD2
CDR3 protein: CASSRLAGGGEQYF
CDR3 DNA: TGTGCCAGCAGCCGACTAGCGGGAGGCGGCGAGCAGTACTTC

clone size: once
V gene: TRBV30
J gene: TRBJ2-7
D gene: TRBD1
CDR3 protein: CAWSKRDRAYEQYF
CDR3 DNA: TGTGCCTGGAGTAAAAGGGACAGGGCCTACGAGCAGTACTTC

clone size: .
V gene: TRBV20-1
J gene: TRBJ2-5
D gene: .
CDR3 protein: CSARLVETQYF
CDR3 DNA: TGCAGTGCCAGACTAGTGGAGACCCAGTACTTC

clone size: .
V gene: TRBV4-3
J gene: TRBJ2-7
D gene: TRBD2
CDR3 protein: CASSQEGPGTSGSYEQYF
CDR3 DNA: TGCGCCAGCAGCCAAGAGGGACCCGGGACTAGCGGGTCGTACGAGCAGTACTTC

clone size: .
V gene: TRBV19
J gene: TRBJ1-5
D gene: .
CDR3 protein: CASSILYSNQPQHF
CDR3 DNA: TGTGCCAGTAGTATCCTTTATAGCAATCAGCCCCAGCATTTT

clone size: .
V gene: TRBV10-3
J gene: TRBJ1-2
D gene: TRBD1
CDR3 protein: CAISKGQGSGYTF
CDR3 DNA: TGTGCCATCAGTAAAGGACAGGGGAGTGGCTACACCTTC

clone size: few
V gene: TRBV4-1
J gene: TRBJ2-7
D gene: .
CDR3 protein: CASSPKHGEYEQYF
CDR3 DNA: TGCGCCAGCAGCCCCAAGCACGGAGAGTACGAGCAGTACTTC

clone size: .
V gene: TRBV4-2
J gene: TRBJ2-4
D gene: .
CDR3 protein: CASSLRRDQQNIQYF
CDR3 DNA: TGTGCCAGCAGCCTCCGACGGGATCAACAAAACATTCAGTACTTC

clone size: .
V gene: TRBV27
J gene: TRBJ2-5
D gene: .
CDR3 protein: CASRGQGKETQYF
CDR3 DNA: TGTGCCAGCAGGGGGCAGGGGAAAGAGACCCAGTACTTC

clone size: .
V gene: TRBV5-1
J gene: TRBJ2-1
D gene: TRBD2
CDR3 protein: CASSPLAGASNEQFF
CDR3 DNA: TGCGCCAGCAGCCCACTAGCGGGAGCTTCGAATGAGCAGTTCTTC

clone size: .
V gene: TRBV28
J gene: TRBJ2-1
D gene: TRBD2
CDR3 protein: CASRRERAGPYNEQFF
CDR3 DNA: TGTGCCAGCAGGCGGGAGAGAGCGGGGCCCTACAATGAGCAGTTCTTC

clone size: .
V gene: TRBV4-3
J gene: TRBJ2-3
D gene: TRBD2
CDR3 protein: CASSQALAGELTDTQYF
CDR3 DNA: TGCGCCAGCAGCCAAGCGTTAGCGGGGGAACTCACAGATACGCAGTATTTT

clone size: .
V gene: TRBV7-9
J gene: TRBJ2-7
D gene: TRBD1
CDR3 protein: CSSSLTTGGVGHSYEQYF
CDR3 DNA: TGTTCCAGCAGCTTAACGACAGGGGGCGTCGGACACTCCTACGAGCAGTACTTC

clone size: .
V gene: TRBV9
J gene: TRBJ2-1
D gene: TRBD1
CDR3 protein: CASSGQGFFNEQFF
CDR3 DNA: TGTGCCAGCAGCGGACAGGGGTTCTTCAATGAGCAGTTCTTC

clone size: .
V gene: TRBV6-5
J gene: TRBJ2-2
D gene: .
CDR3 protein: CASSYMGRGDTGELFF
CDR3 DNA: TGTGCCAGCAGTTACATGGGGAGGGGGGACACCGGGGAGCTGTTTTTT

clone size: once
V gene: TRBV11-2
J gene: TRBJ1-5
D gene: .
CDR3 protein: CASSAGGPQHF
CDR3 DNA: TGTGCCAGCAGCGCCGGTGGGCCCCAGCATTTT

clone size: few
V gene: TRBV5-6
J gene: TRBJ1-5
D gene: .
CDR3 protein: CASSIGGYNGNQPQHF
CDR3 DNA: TGTGCCAGCAGCATCGGGGGATACAATGGCAATCAGCCCCAGCATTTT

clone size: .
V gene: TRBV4-1
J gene: TRBJ2-1
D gene: .
CDR3 protein: CASSQRTGNEQFF
CDR3 DNA: TGCGCCAGCAGCCAAAGAACGGGCAATGAGCAGTTCTTC

clone size: .
V gene: TRBV5-1
J gene: TRBJ1-1
D gene: .
CDR3 protein: CASSFRGRGTEAFF
CDR3 DNA: TGCGCCAGCAGCTTCAGGGGAAGAGGGACTGAAGCTTTCTTT

clone size: .
V gene: TRBV19
J gene: TRBJ2-1
D gene: TRBD2
CDR3 protein: CASSIRRGLYNEQFF
CDR3 DNA: TGTGCCAGTAGTATTCGACGGGGACTATACAATGAGCAGTTCTTC

clone size: few
V gene: TRBV7-2
J gene: TRBJ2-7
D gene: TRBD1
CDR3 protein: CATSAGTGDPEQYF
CDR3 DNA: TGTGCCACCTCCGCCGGGACAGGGGACCCCGAGCAGTACTTC

clone size: .
V gene: TRBV13
J gene: TRBJ1-2
D gene: TRBD1
CDR3 protein: CASSSNRGYYGYTF
CDR3 DNA: TGTGCCAGCAGCTCAAACAGGGGGTACTATGGCTACACCTTC

clone size: .
V gene: TRBV6-5
J gene: TRBJ2-7
D gene: .
CDR3 protein: CASSFPGHTYEQYF
CDR3 DNA: TGTGCCAGCAGTTTTCCGGGACACACATACGAGCAGTACTTC

clone size: few
V gene: TRBV29-1
J gene: TRBJ2-6
D gene: .
CDR3 protein: CSVAEAGANVLTF
CDR3 DNA: TGCAGCGTAGCCGAGGCTGGGGCCAACGTCCTGACTTTC

clone size: .
V gene: TRBV6-5
J gene: TRBJ2-7
D gene: .
CDR3 protein: CASSLNRVPYEQYF
CDR3 DNA: TGTGCCAGCAGCCTGAACAGGGTTCCCTACGAGCAGTACTTC

clone size: .
V gene: TRBV29-1
J gene: TRBJ2-4
D gene: .
CDR3 protein: CSVESRLAKNIQYF
CDR3 DNA: TGCAGCGTTGAAAGTCGACTAGCCAAAAACATTCAGTACTTC

clone size: .
V gene: TRBV28
J gene: TRBJ1-1
D gene: .
CDR3 protein: CASSLSAQEAFF
CDR3 DNA: TGTGCCAGCAGTTTATCCGCCCAGGAAGCTTTCTTT